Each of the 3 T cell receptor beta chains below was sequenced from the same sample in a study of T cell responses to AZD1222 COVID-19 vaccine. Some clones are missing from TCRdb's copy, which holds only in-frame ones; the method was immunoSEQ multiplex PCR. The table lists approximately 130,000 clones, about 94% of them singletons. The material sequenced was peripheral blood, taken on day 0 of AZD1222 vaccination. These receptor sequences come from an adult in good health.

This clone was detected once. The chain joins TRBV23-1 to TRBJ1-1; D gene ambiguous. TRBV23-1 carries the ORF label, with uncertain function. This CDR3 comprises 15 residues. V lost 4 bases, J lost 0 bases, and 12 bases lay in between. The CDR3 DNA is TGCGCCAGCAGTCTTGGGCGAGTATTGAACACTGAAGCTTTCTTT. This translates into CASSLGRVLNTEAFF.

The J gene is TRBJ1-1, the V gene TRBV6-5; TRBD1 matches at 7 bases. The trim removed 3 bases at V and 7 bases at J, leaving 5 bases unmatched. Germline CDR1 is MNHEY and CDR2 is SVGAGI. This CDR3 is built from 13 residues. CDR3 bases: TGTGCCAGCAGTTATCTTCAGGGGGATGAAGCTTTCTTT. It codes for CASSYLQGDEAFF.

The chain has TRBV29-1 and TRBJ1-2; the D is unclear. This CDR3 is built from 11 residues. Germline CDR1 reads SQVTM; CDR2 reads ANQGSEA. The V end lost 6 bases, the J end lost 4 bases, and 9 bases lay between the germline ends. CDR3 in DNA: TGCAGCGTCGGAGAGGGCTATGGCTACACCTTC. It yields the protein CSVGEGYGYTF.